This entry lists 27 T cell receptor beta chains sequenced from one sample in a study of T cell responses to AZD1222 COVID-19 vaccine. Only in-frame clones appear in the TCRdb table, and some are missing; sequencing was by immunoSEQ multiplex PCR. The repertoire includes some 130,000 clones, roughly nine tenths of them detected once, and approximately 2.8% sits in the top ten. Source: peripheral blood, taken on day 0 of AZD1222 vaccination. Receptors were obtained from an adult in good health.

The rearrangement joins TRBV18 to TRBJ1-4, with a tentative D call TRBD1 (5 bases). Germline values: CDR1 KGHSH, CDR2 LQKENI. Trimming took off 5 bases at V and 5 bases at J, with 12 bases between the two ends. CDR3 size: 14 residues. The CDR3 coding sequence is TGTGCCAGCTCATCCAGGGAGGGGAATGAAAAACTGTTTTTT. As protein: CASSSREGNEKLFF.

J is TRBJ1-1 and V is TRBV19, with a weak D call TRBD1 (5 bases). Trimming pared 6 bases from V and 3 bases from J, leaving 11 bases between. The CDR3 has 13 amino acids. CDR1 and CDR2 (germline): LNHDA, SQIVND (reference sequence). CDR3 sequence: CASSSDKDTEAFF. Here the CDR3 DNA reads TGTGCCAGTAGCTCGGACAAGGACACTGAAGCTTTCTTT. Full variable domain (outside the CDR3, taken from reference TRBV19 and TRBJ1-1): DGGITQSPKYLFRKEGQNVTLSCEQNLNHDAMYWYRQDPGQGLRLIYYSQIVNDFQKGDIAEGYSVSREKKESFPLTVTSAQKNPTAFYLCASSSDKDTEAFFGQGTRLTVV.

V is TRBV7-2 and J is TRBJ1-2, with TRBD1 identical over 8 bases. Germline CDR1 reads SGHTA; CDR2 reads FQGNSA. V gave up 5 bases and J gave up 7 bases; unmatched junction bases: 9. CDR3 length: 14 amino acids. The CDR3 region is CASSPGTGVSGYTF. The CDR3 DNA is TGTGCCAGCAGCCCGGGGACAGGTGTGAGTGGCTACACCTTC.

V usage is TRBV3-1 (or the pseudogene TRBV3-2) and J usage is TRBJ1-2; D might be TRBD1 (5 bases). V was pared by 3 bases and J by 5 bases, with 19 bases between. The germline gives CDR1 LGHDT, CDR2 YNNKEL (reference sequence). The CDR3 is made up of 16 amino acids. The CDR3 bases are TGTGCCAGCAGCCAGGAAATCCTGACAGCGAGTTATGGCTACACCTTC. It is translated as CASSQEILTASYGYTF.

The chain couples TRBV19 to TRBJ2-1, with a tentative D call TRBD1 (5 bases). The CDR3 sequence is 13 residues long. V lost 5 bases to trimming and J lost 6 bases, with 11 bases between them. CDR1 and CDR2 (germline): LNHDA, SQIVND (reference sequence). CDR3 region: CASSRDRFNEQFF. Here the CDR3 DNA reads TGTGCCAGTAGTCGTGACAGATTCAATGAGCAGTTCTTC. The full variable domain, with the rest looked up from reference TRBV19 and TRBJ2-1, is DGGITQSPKYLFRKEGQNVTLSCEQNLNHDAMYWYRQDPGQGLRLIYYSQIVNDFQKGDIAEGYSVSREKKESFPLTVTSAQKNPTAFYLCASSRDRFNEQFFGPGTRLTVL.

J is TRBJ2-1 and V is TRBV10-3, with 8 bases aligning to TRBD2. V was clipped by 3 bases and J by 8 bases; unmatched bases: 9. The CDR3 has 15 residues. The germline gives CDR1 ENHRY, CDR2 SYGVKD. Here the CDR3 reads CAISDSREGRYEQFF. CDR3 nucleotide sequence: TGTGCCATCAGTGATTCCCGGGAGGGCCGCTATGAGCAGTTCTTC.

The V and J genes are TRBV15 and TRBJ1-2; a weak D match, TRBD1 (5 bases). The germline V gene has CDR1 LNHNV and CDR2 YYDKDF (reference sequence). This CDR3 has 15 amino acids. Trimming took off 1 base at V and 10 bases at J, with 19 bases between the two ends. The DNA of the CDR3 is TGTGCCACCAGCAGAGCCAGGGCGGGCTTAAACATCTACACCTTC. Translating it yields CATSRARAGLNIYTF.

V is TRBV4-2 and J is TRBJ2-1; D is undetermined. Germline V CDR1 and CDR2: LGHNA, YNFKEQ. Trimming shortened V by 3 bases and J by 4 bases, and 4 bases separated the two germline ends. The CDR3 extends over 12 amino acids. CDR3 sequence reads: CASSQNYNEQFF. The CDR3 DNA is TGTGCCAGCAGCCAGAATTACAATGAGCAGTTCTTC.

The genes are TRBV12-5 and TRBJ2-3; D unresolved. Looked up from germline, CDR1 is LGHNT and CDR2 is FRNRAP. The CDR3 covers 14 residues. Trimming left V 1 base short and J 4 bases short, with 9 bases between. The chain's CDR3 is CASGLGTMADTQYF. For the CDR3, the DNA is TGTGCTAGTGGTTTGGGAACTATGGCAGATACGCAGTATTTT.

This chain links TRBV3-1 (or the pseudogene TRBV3-2) with TRBJ2-3, with unresolved D. Germline V gene data show CDR1 as LGHDT and CDR2 as YNNKEL (reference sequence). The V end was cut by 7 bases, the J end by 3 bases, with 11 bases between. The CDR3 totals 13 residues. CDR3 region: CASTSKGTDTQYF. Written as DNA, the CDR3 is TGTGCCAGCACCTCGAAGGGTACAGATACGCAGTATTTT.

The chain is built from TRBV9 and TRBJ1-1; no firm D call. V shed 1 base and J shed 5 bases, with 27 bases lying between them. CDR3 length equals 19 residues. The germline V gene has CDR1 SGDLS and CDR2 YYNGEE. CDR3: CASSVIAVARLGRGTEAFF. The CDR3 DNA reads TGTGCCAGCAGCGTAATCGCGGTCGCGAGGCTCGGGAGAGGGACTGAAGCTTTCTTT.

The chain couples TRBV9 to TRBJ2-1; D is unresolved. Germline V gives CDR1 SGDLS, CDR2 YYNGEE. The CDR3 has 14 amino acids. Between the trimmed V and J ends, which lost 0 bases and 1 base, there was a span of 5 bases. CDR3 bases: TGTGCCAGCAGCGTAGCGCTGTCCTACAATGAGCAGTTCTTC. Translated, it gives CASSVALSYNEQFF.

This chain uses TRBV5-6 with TRBJ2-3, with 10 nucleotides matching TRBD2. Unmatched junction bases numbered 7, after V lost 0 bases and J lost 6 bases. This CDR3 spans 16 amino acids. Per the germline V gene, CDR1 is SGHDT and CDR2 is YYEEEE. The CDR3 region is CASSLGLAGVGDTQYF. The CDR3 DNA follows: TGTGCCAGCAGCTTGGGTCTAGCGGGAGTTGGCGATACGCAGTATTTT.

V is TRBV27 and J is TRBJ2-5; the D gene is possibly TRBD1 (6 bases). Trimming left V 6 bases short and J 2 bases short, with 19 bases between. The CDR3 is 16 amino acids. The germline V gene has CDR1 MNHEY and CDR2 SMNVEV (reference sequence). The CDR3 DNA is TGTGCCAGCAGCCTATTTCCAGGGACACAACAAGAGACCCAGTACTTC. It is translated as CASSLFPGTQQETQYF.

Details on this clone: This sample also contains other DNA sequences that code for the same CDR3. The chain employs TRBV3-1 (or the pseudogene TRBV3-2) and TRBJ2-5; D is undetermined. Germline loops: CDR1 LGHDT, CDR2 YNNKEL (reference sequence). There are 13 residues in the CDR3. V was trimmed by 1 base and J by 5 bases, leaving 8 bases between them. The CDR3 here is CASSQVLGETQYF. The CDR3 DNA sequence: TGTGCCAGCAGCCAAGTTCTAGGTGAGACCCAGTACTTC.

This clone came up once. The chain links TRBV7-9 to TRBJ1-2; D may be TRBD1 (5 bases). The CDR3 consists of 14 residues. The V gene's germline CDR1 is SEHNR and CDR2 FQNEAQ (reference sequence). V lost 3 bases and J lost 8, with 16 bases in between. CDR3 in amino acids: CASSFPGPEGGYTF. CDR3 DNA: TGTGCCAGCAGCTTTCCGGGACCTGAGGGCGGCTACACCTTC. The whole variable domain, filled in from reference TRBV7-9 and TRBJ1-2, reads DTGVSQNPRHKITKRGQNVTFRCDPISEHNRLYWYRQTLGQGPEFLTYFQNEAQLEKSRLLSDRFSAERPKGSFSTLEIQRTEQGDSAMYLCASSFPGPEGGYTFGSGTRLTVV.

CDR3 DNA: TGTGCCAGTAGTCCCGGGACAGGGATGGGCAATCAGCCCCAGCATTTT. Protein product: CASSPGTGMGNQPQHF. The J gene is TRBJ1-5, the V gene TRBV19; 9 bases are a match to TRBD1. V was pared by 5 bases and J by 2 bases, with 7 bases of the junction left unmatched. Germline V lookup: CDR1 LNHDA, CDR2 SQIVND (reference sequence). CDR3 length equals 16 residues.

The gene calls are TRBV7-2 and TRBJ2-5; D ambiguous. This CDR3 comprises 13 residues. CDR1 is SGHTA and CDR2 is FQGNSA in the germline V gene. V gave up 1 base and J gave up 3 bases, with 6 bases separating them. CDR3 residues: CASSLEWEETQYF. CDR3 coding DNA: TGTGCCAGCAGCTTAGAGTGGGAAGAGACCCAGTACTTC.

This chain links TRBV6-5 with TRBJ2-2; tentative D call: TRBD2 (6 bases). CDR3 length equals 16 residues. Per the germline V gene, CDR1 is MNHEY and CDR2 is SVGAGI. Trimming took off 2 bases at V and 5 bases at J, with 15 bases between the two ends. The CDR3, as DNA: TGTGCCAGCAGTTACCGACTAGAAGTACGGACCGGGGAGCTGTTTTTT. This sequence encodes CASSYRLEVRTGELFF.

The CDR3 loop is CASGKQGTNNEQFF. CDR3 DNA: TGTGCCAGTGGTAAGCAGGGAACTAACAATGAGCAGTTCTTC. This chain links TRBV19 with TRBJ2-1, with a tentative D call TRBD1 (5 bases). The germline gives CDR1 LNHDA, CDR2 SQIVND (reference sequence). CDR3 length equals 14 residues. The ends were cut back, 8 bases at V and 5 bases at J, with 16 bases in the middle. The variable domain in full, completed from reference TRBV19 and TRBJ2-1, reads DGGITQSPKYLFRKEGQNVTLSCEQNLNHDAMYWYRQDPGQGLRLIYYSQIVNDFQKGDIAEGYSVSREKKESFPLTVTSAQKNPTAFYLCASGKQGTNNEQFFGPGTRLTVL.

This clone appeared once. The CDR3 here is CASSPLSGAEQFF. CDR3 coding DNA: TGTGCCAGCAGCCCCCTATCAGGGGCGGAGCAGTTCTTC. This rearrangement joins TRBV9 to TRBJ2-1; possible D gene TRBD1, 6 bases. V was shortened by 4 bases and J by 10 bases, with 15 bases between the two germline ends. Germline CDR1 reads SGDLS; CDR2 reads YYNGEE. The CDR3 consists of 13 residues.

The V call is TRBV5-1, the J call TRBJ1-2, with 10 bases lining up with TRBD1. CDR3 size: 15 residues. Germline V CDR1 and CDR2: SGHRS, YFSETQ. With 4 bases clipped from V and 7 bases from J, the junction kept 10 bases outside the gene matches. This CDR3 is CASSPTGTGAGGYTF. The CDR3 nucleotides are TGCGCCAGCAGCCCAACAGGGACAGGGGCTGGTGGCTACACCTTC.

The chain carries TRBV29-1 and TRBJ2-3, with D possibly being TRBD2 (5 bases). From germline, CDR1 is SQVTM and CDR2 ANQGSEA. The CDR3 is 12 amino acids. The ends were cut back, 8 bases at V and 0 bases at J, with 9 bases in the middle. CDR3: CSPRVSTDTQYF. Written as DNA, the CDR3 is TGCAGCCCGAGGGTTAGCACAGATACGCAGTATTTT.

CDR3 in amino acids: CSASVSGNTGELFF. DNA of the CDR3: TGCAGTGCTAGTGTGTCCGGGAACACCGGGGAGCTGTTTTTT. The chain recombines TRBV20-1 with TRBJ2-2; D not certain. Germline CDR1 and CDR2: DFQATT and SNEGSKA (reference sequence). The CDR3 consists of 14 residues. The V and J ends lost 3 bases and 1 base respectively, with 9 bases between them.

This clone occurred once. The chain recombines TRBV19 with TRBJ2-1; 10 bases map to TRBD2. The junction had 8 bases not matched to a gene; V was cut back by 4 bases and J by 8 bases. This CDR3 region has 15 residues. Germline lookup yields CDR1 LNHDA and CDR2 SQIVND (reference sequence). This CDR3 is CASSKLSGRSDEQFF. CDR3 DNA sequence: TGTGCCAGTAGTAAACTTAGCGGGAGGAGCGATGAGCAGTTCTTC.

The J gene is TRBJ1-1, the V gene TRBV25-1; 12 bases align to TRBD1. This CDR3 has 13 residues. Germline V gene sequence: CDR1 MGHDK, CDR2 SYGVNS. Trimming cost V 8 bases and J 3 bases; bases outside gene matches: 1. In DNA, the CDR3 is TGTGCCAGCCGGGACAGGGGGCACACTGAAGCTTTCTTT. Amino acid sequence: CASRDRGHTEAFF.

CDR3 region: CASSLNRDPVLYEQYF. For the CDR3, the DNA is TGTGCCAGCAGCTTAAACAGGGACCCGGTACTCTACGAGCAGTACTTC. The chain has TRBV7-8 and TRBJ2-7; possible D gene TRBD1, 6 bases. The V gene's germline CDR1 is SGHVS and CDR2 FQNEAQ. V was pared by 2 bases and J by 3 bases, with 17 bases between. The CDR3 totals 16 residues.